This T cell receptor (beta chain) comes out of a study of blood T cell repertoires in COVID-19 (TCRdb year 2020). At the level of the whole study: The collaborator samples originated in the United States, Italy and Spain and spanned the acute and convalescent phases of COVID-19. Samples were obtained from the ongoing ImmuneRACE study (first 160 participants) and from over 1,000 subjects provided by 6 global collaborators. Where available, HLA class I and class II types were obtained from metadata supplied by the sample provider rather than from assay-based typing. The material from the prospective study consisted of cDNA or gDNA derived from T cells, B-cell-depleted T cells, or PBMCs. Nearly every sample came with metadata listing a de-identified subject ID, COVID-19 status, age in years and sex. The repertoires were released in a freely available public database meant as a resource for research on the immune response to SARS-CoV-2. Subjects who had been exposed to COVID-19, were actively infected with it, or had recovered from it provided the deeply sampled blood TCRbeta repertoires that made up the dataset.

The study at large found these results: The quantity of clinical and demographic metadata differed by source and by participant and was supplied without curation.

For CDR1 and CDR2, the germline V gene lists SGDLS and YYNGEE. The CDR3 starts with the cysteine, ends with the phenylalanine, and has 17 residues. Left in the record is the CDR3 DNA by itself, 51 bases read in frame from the first base. The germline V end is reduced by 0 bases and the J end by 0 bases; junction bases left unmatched: 3. On this clone itself: The clone's antigen remains unknown. It has no much larger one-base neighbor in the sample; base qualities were not kept.

TCRbeta CDR3 regions were amplified from genomic DNA by means of the immunoSEQ Assay, a bias-controlled multiplex PCR. The authors processed their data as follows. Nucleated cell counts per sample were estimated from amplification of reference gene primers within the assay. To quantify the absolute abundance of each unique TCRbeta CDR3 rearrangement, sequence reads were collapsed and filtered. For each sample, productive Simpson clonality was calculated by taking the square root of Simpson's diversity index across productive rearrangements. The immuneACCESS repertoire file appears here via TCRdb, limited to in-frame rearrangements. These files lack a portion of the clones; in checked studies, under half of the deficit traces to unresolved V genes, and the cause of the others is not known. V and J calls and clone size are as listed in that table; D and trimming were resolved from the DNA. The sample table shows more than 45,000 clones, and around 81% are seen once. About 9.1% of the sample goes to the ten largest clones.

One collaborating source in Seattle enrolled patients during active infection and followed them longitudinally through the course of disease. The collaborating institutions used their own protocols to collect whole blood in K2EDTA tubes. For TCRbeta analysis, collaborators shipped samples in one of three forms: frozen whole blood, isolated PBMCs, or DNA extracted from either of those sample types. The rearranged segments are TRBV9 and TRBJ2-7; 13 middle bases align to TRBD2. The sequenced material came from peripheral blood. The sequence derives from an elderly man with COVID-19, enrolled during active disease. For the CDR3, the sequence is CASSVGGLAGPSYEQYF. The nucleotide sequence is TGTGCCAGCAGCGTAGGGGGACTAGCGGGGCCCTCCTACGAGCAGTACTTC.